The T cell receptor (beta chain) under discussion was sequenced for a study of blood T cells in healthy people across ages. Study results and caveats: Per million T cells, the diversity of TCR beta decreased roughly linearly as age advanced. It was found that TCR beta diversity correlated strongly with the percentage of naive T cells.

Primed by a sample-barcoded 5' primer and a J-beta primer mix, a second PCR proceeded for roughly 6 to 12 cycles. A single record per CDR3 protein comes from TCRdb applying MiXCR to the 5' RACE reads. The sample carries roughly 500,000 distinct CDR3 sequences, 24% recorded once. On this clonotype itself: Its specificity is not known.

This same sample was also part of a study on T cells of mothers and their children. That work states: Versus unrelated pairs, overlap was slightly higher in related mother-child pairs, without reaching significance.

What was sequenced was blood. The clonotype was recovered from a boy aged 5-17 years in good health.

CDR3 in amino acids: CASSISAGANVLTF. The DNA of the CDR3 is TGTGCCAGCAGTATCAGCGCTGGGGCCAACGTCCTGACTTTC. The genes are TRBV2 and TRBJ2-6, with D unclear. The CDR3 covers 14 residues. CDR1 is SNHLY, CDR2 FYNNEI, per germline. The V gene lost 5 bases and the J gene lost 2 bases, with 7 bases spanning the gap.